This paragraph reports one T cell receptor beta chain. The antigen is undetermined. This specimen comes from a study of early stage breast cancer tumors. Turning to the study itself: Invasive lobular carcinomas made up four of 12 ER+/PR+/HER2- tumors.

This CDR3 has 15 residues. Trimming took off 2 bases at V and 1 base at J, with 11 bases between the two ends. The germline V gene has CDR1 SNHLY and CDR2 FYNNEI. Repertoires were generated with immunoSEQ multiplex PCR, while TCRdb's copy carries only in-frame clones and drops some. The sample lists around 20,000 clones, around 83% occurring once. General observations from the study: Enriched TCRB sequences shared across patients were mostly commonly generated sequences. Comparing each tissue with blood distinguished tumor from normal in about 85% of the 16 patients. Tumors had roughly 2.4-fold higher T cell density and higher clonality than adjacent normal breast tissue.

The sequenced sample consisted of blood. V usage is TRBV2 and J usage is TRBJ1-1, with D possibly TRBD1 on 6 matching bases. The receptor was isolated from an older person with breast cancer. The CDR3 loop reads CASSERGHENTEAFF. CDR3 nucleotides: TGTGCCAGCAGTGAAAGGGGACACGAGAACACTGAAGCTTTCTTT.